This T cell receptor beta chain was documented in a study of blood T cells in healthy people across ages. Study-wide findings and caveats: Investigators treated diversity estimates from one million T cells as underestimates. In older individuals, TCR beta diversity per million T cells was lower, falling roughly linearly with age.

This clonotype came up a few times. Its antigen is as yet unknown. Together with a sample-barcoded 5' primer, a J-beta primer mix was included in a second PCR lasting about 7 to 11 cycles. TCRdb re-called the 5' RACE reads through MiXCR, storing one row per CDR3 protein. This table holds 800,000 to 1,300,000 distinct CDR3 sequences, less than 25% found once. Germline V lookup: CDR1 SQVTM, CDR2 ANQGSEA. The CDR3 extends over 14 amino acids. V lost 6 bases and J 0 bases, leaving 15 bases between the germline ends. The data were also submitted as part of a second study, on T cells of mothers and their children. From that second work: A few mothers and their six children, all healthy Caucasians, donated. Normalized overlap was always slightly, never significantly, higher in related than unrelated mother-child pairs.

The chain links TRBV29-1 to TRBJ2-7; D is possibly TRBD1 (6 bases). Sequenced input: blood. This TCR was recovered from a girl aged 2-15 years in good health. The CDR3 region is CSVSRTVSSYEQYF. The CDR3, as DNA: TGCAGCGTGTCCCGGACAGTGAGCTCCTACGAGCAGTACTTC.